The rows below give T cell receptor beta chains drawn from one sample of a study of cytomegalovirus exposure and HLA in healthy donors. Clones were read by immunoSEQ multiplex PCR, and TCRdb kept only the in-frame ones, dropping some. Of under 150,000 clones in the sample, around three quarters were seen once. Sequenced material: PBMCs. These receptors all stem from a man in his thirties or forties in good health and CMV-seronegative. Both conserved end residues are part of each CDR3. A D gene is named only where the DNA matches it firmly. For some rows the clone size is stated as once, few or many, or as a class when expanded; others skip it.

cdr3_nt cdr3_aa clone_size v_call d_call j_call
TGTGCCAGCAGCCCCCTGTATAGCGGGAGAAGGTCCTACAATGAGCAGTTCTTC CASSPLYSGRRSYNEQFF - TRBV14 TRBD2 TRBJ2-1
TGCAGCGTGGATGGACAGGGGAGTGGCTACACCTTC CSVDGQGSGYTF - TRBV29-1 TRBD1 TRBJ1-2
TGTGCCAGCAGCCAACTACAGGACACAGATACGCAGTATTTT CASSQLQDTDTQYF - TRBV4-2 - TRBJ2-3
TGTGCCAGCAGTTTATCGCCCACCTTCGACAGGGGGCGCCTGGGCACTGAAGCTTTCTTT CASSLSPTFDRGRLGTEAFF - TRBV27 TRBD1 TRBJ1-1
TGTGCCAGCAGTTTAAGACAGGGTGAAGCTTTCTTT CASSLRQGEAFF - TRBV27 TRBD1 TRBJ1-1
TGTGCCAGCAGTTTCAGGCAGAACACTGAAGCTTTCTTT CASSFRQNTEAFF - TRBV28 - TRBJ1-1
TGTGCCAGCAGCTTAGTAGAGACCTACGAGCAGTACTTC CASSLVETYEQYF - TRBV11-2 - TRBJ2-7
TGTGCCAGCAGTTCGACAGGGATAGCTTTCTTT CASSSTGIAFF - TRBV27 TRBD1 TRBJ1-1
TGTGCCAGTAGTAGCCTGGGGCGGGGGTCCTACAATGAGCAGTTCTTC CASSSLGRGSYNEQFF - TRBV19 TRBD2 TRBJ2-1
TGTGCCAGCAGCTTACTAGCGGGGGAGACAGATACGCAGTATTTT CASSLLAGETDTQYF - TRBV7-3 TRBD2 TRBJ2-3
TGTGCCAGCAGTGGACAGGCCTACAATCAGCCCCAGCATTTT CASSGQAYNQPQHF once TRBV6-1 - TRBJ1-5
TGTGCCAGCAGTGAACGTCCTTGGGAGGTCGGTAGCACTGAAGCTTTCTTT CASSERPWEVGSTEAFF once TRBV6-1 - TRBJ1-1
TGTGCCACCAGGACTAGCGGCTCCTACGAGCAGTACTTC CATRTSGSYEQYF few TRBV27 TRBD2 TRBJ2-7
TGTGCCAGCAGCGTAGATGGCAGACTCTATGGCTACACCTTC CASSVDGRLYGYTF - TRBV9 - TRBJ1-2
TGCGCCAGCAGCCAAGAAATTACCAGGGGGAACACTGAAGCTTTCTTT CASSQEITRGNTEAFF - TRBV4-1 - TRBJ1-1
TGTGCCAGCTCACCACGGCCAGGGGGGGAAAAACTGTTTTTT CASSPRPGGEKLFF - TRBV18 TRBD1 TRBJ1-4